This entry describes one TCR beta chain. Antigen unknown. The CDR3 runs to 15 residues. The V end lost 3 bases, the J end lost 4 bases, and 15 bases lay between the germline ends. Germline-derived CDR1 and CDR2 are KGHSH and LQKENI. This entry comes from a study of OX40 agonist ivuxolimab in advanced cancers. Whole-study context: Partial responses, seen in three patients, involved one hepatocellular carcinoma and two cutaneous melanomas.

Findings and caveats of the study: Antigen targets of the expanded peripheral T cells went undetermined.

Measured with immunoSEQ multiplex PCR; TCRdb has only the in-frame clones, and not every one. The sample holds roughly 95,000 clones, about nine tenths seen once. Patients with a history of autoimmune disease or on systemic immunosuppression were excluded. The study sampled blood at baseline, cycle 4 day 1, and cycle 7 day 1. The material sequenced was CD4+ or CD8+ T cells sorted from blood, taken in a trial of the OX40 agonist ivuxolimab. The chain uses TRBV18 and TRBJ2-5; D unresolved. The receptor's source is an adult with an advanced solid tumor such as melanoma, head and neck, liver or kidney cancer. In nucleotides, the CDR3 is TGTGCCAGCTCACCCCCGGGCGTCCTGGGAGAGACCCAGTACTTC. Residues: CASSPPGVLGETQYF.